Detailed here is one TCR beta chain. Antigen unknown. The data originate from a study of pediatric ulcerative colitis. Sequencing was at survey level. Using immunoSEQ multiplex PCR, the repertoire was profiled, and TCRdb retains in-frame clones only, with some absent. Of roughly 60,000 clones in the sample, 87% were seen once. The germline V and J ends were trimmed by 4 bases and 4 bases, with 16 bases remaining between them. The CDR3 runs to 15 residues. The germline V gene encodes CDR1 MNHEY and CDR2 SVGAGI. Overall study findings and caveats: Total lymphocyte DNA, not sorted subsets, was the template. Ulcerative colitis patients shared more blood-rectal clones than controls.

The chain links TRBV6-5 to TRBJ1-2; D may be TRBD1 (5 bases). Sequencing input: blood. The TCR was taken from a boy between 10 and 17 years old who was a control in a study of pediatric ulcerative colitis. The CDR3: CASSLGPRRPYGYTF. DNA for the CDR3: TGTGCCAGCAGTTTGGGACCGCGTCGGCCCTATGGCTACACCTTC.